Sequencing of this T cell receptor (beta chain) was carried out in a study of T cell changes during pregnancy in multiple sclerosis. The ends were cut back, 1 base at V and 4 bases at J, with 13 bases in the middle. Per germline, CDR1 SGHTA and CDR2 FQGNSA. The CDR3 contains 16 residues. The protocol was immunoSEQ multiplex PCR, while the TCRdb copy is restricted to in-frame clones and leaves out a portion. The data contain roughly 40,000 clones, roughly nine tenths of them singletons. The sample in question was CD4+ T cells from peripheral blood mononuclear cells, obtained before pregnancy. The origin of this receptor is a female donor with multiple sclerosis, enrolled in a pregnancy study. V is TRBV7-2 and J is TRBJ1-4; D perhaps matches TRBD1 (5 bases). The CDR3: CASSLESTGINEKLFF. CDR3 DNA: TGTGCCAGCAGCTTAGAGTCAACAGGAATTAATGAAAAACTGTTTTTT.